This entry lists 2 T cell receptor beta chains sequenced from one sample in a study of cytomegalovirus exposure and HLA in healthy donors (dated by TCRdb to the late 2010s). The library came from the immunoSEQ multiplex PCR assay. A mixture of 60 forward primers for TCR Vbeta segments and 13 reverse primers for TCR Jbeta segments was used in the multiplex PCR. TCRdb's version of the immuneACCESS table is confined to in-frame rearrangements and falls short of the full clone set. An unresolved V gene accounts for under half of the shortfall where checked; the remainder is of unknown origin. This sample holds roughly 140,000 clones; around 80% were observed only once. 2.5% to 3% of the sample is held by the ten biggest clonotypes. Sequencing used PBMCs. The receptor set was obtained from a female donor in good health and CMV-seronegative.

The chain has TRBV5-8 and TRBJ2-2; 7 bases align to TRBD1. Germline values: CDR1 SGHTS, CDR2 YDEGEE. There are 15 residues in the CDR3. Trimming took 4 bases from V and 0 from J; bases not matched to a gene: 3. The CDR3 DNA sequence: TGTGCCAGCAGCCCCGACAGGGCGAACACCGGGGAGCTGTTTTTT. It codes for CASSPDRANTGELFF.

The chain employs TRBV13 and TRBJ1-5, with a possible D match to TRBD1 (6 bases). CDR3 size: 15 residues. CDR1 is PRHDT, CDR2 FYEKMQ, per germline (reference sequence). V dropped 5 bases and J dropped 6 bases, with 17 bases sitting between them. The DNA for the CDR3 is TGTGCCAGCAGCCTTAGAGGGGGAAGGGCTCAGCCCCAGCATTTT. Amino acids: CASSLRGGRAQPQHF.